The 2 T cell receptor beta chains in this list originate from one sample, sequenced in a study of OX40 agonist ivuxolimab in advanced cancers. Data came from immunoSEQ multiplex PCR; TCRdb stores just in-frame clones and leaves some out. The table lists 75,000 to 95,000 clones, about 90% of them singletons. This specimen consisted of CD4+ or CD8+ T cells sorted from blood, obtained in a trial of the OX40 agonist ivuxolimab. The receptors stem from an adult with an advanced solid tumor such as melanoma, head and neck, liver or kidney cancer.

The rearrangement links TRBV7-7 to TRBJ2-5, with 11 bases lining up with TRBD2. V shed 3 bases, J shed 4 bases, and the junction held 13 bases outside the gene matches. CDR1 is SSHAT, CDR2 FNYEAQ, per germline (reference sequence). CDR3 length: 18 residues. The CDR3 region is CASSFRTSGPRRGETQYF. In nucleotides, the CDR3 is TGTGCCAGCAGCTTCCGGACTAGCGGGCCCCGGCGGGGAGAGACCCAGTACTTC.

The genes are TRBV5-1 and TRBJ1-5; perhaps TRBD1 as D (6 bases). The germline V and J ends were trimmed by 0 bases and 2 bases, with 9 bases remaining between them. CDR1 and CDR2 from the germline V gene are SGHRS and YFSETQ. The CDR3 extends over 15 amino acids. The CDR3 loop is CASSLDGQRNQPQHF. Here the CDR3 DNA reads TGCGCCAGCAGCTTGGACGGACAGCGCAATCAGCCCCAGCATTTT. The full variable domain, with the rest looked up from reference TRBV5-1 and TRBJ1-5, is KAGVTQTPRYLIKTRGQQVTLSCSPISGHRSVSWYQQTPGQGLQFLFEYFSETQRNKGNFPGRFSGRQFSNSRSEMNVSTLELGDSALYLCASSLDGQRNQPQHFGDGTRLSIL.